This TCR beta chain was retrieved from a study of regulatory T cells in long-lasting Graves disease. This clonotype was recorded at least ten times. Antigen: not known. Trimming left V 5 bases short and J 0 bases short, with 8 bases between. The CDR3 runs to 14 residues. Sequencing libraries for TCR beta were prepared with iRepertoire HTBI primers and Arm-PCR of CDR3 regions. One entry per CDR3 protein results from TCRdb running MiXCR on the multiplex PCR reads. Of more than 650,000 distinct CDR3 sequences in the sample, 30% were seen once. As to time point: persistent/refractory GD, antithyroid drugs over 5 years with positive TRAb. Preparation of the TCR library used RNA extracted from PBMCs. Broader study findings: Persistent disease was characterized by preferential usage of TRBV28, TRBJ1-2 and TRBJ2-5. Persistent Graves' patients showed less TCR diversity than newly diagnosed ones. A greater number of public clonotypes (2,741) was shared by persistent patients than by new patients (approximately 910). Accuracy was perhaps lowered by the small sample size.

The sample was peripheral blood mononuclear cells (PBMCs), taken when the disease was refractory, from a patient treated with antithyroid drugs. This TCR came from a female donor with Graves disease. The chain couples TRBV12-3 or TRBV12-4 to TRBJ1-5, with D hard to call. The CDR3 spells CASSGGNSNQPQHF. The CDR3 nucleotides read TGTGCCAGCAGTGGCGGGAATAGCAATCAGCCCCAGCATTTT.